This is a list of T cell receptor beta chains from one sample in a study of PD-1 blockade in classical Hodgkin lymphoma. Some clones are missing from TCRdb's copy, which holds only in-frame ones; the method was immunoSEQ multiplex PCR. The table lists around 96,000 clones, approximately 83% of them singletons, with more than 9% in the top ten. Sequencing used peripheral blood mononuclear cells (PBMCs), obtained at baseline. All receptors derive from a human donor with classical Hodgkin lymphoma. Each CDR3 is given with its conserved first and last residue. Fields, in order: clone size, J gene, V gene, D gene, CDR3 DNA, CDR3 protein. D genes are given only for firm matches. Rows give clone size only sometimes, using once, few, many, or a class for an expanded clone.

>-|TRBJ2-3|TRBV25-1|TRBD2
TGTGCCAGCAGCGGAGCCGGGAGGAGCACAGATACGCAGTATTTT
CASSGAGRSTDTQYF
>-|TRBJ2-2|TRBV5-6|TRBD1
TGTGCCAGCAGCTTGGTGCCGGGACAGGAAAAAGTCGGGGAGCTGTTTTTT
CASSLVPGQEKVGELFF
>-|TRBJ2-2|TRBV5-1|-
TGCGCCAGCAGCTGGGGACTTGCGAACACCGGGGAGCTGTTTTTT
CASSWGLANTGELFF
>-|TRBJ1-5|TRBV5-5|TRBD1
TGTGCCAGCAGCCCGGACAGGGGCAATCAGCCCCAGCATTTT
CASSPDRGNQPQHF
>-|TRBJ1-4|TRBV5-1|TRBD1
TGCGCCAGCAGCTTTGGGACAGGGAATGAAAAACTGTTTTTT
CASSFGTGNEKLFF
>-|TRBJ2-5|TRBV9|TRBD2
TGTGCCAGCAGCCCTCCTGCCGGGACTACGATAACCCAAGAGACCCAGTACTTC
CASSPPAGTTITQETQYF
>-|TRBJ2-5|TRBV18|TRBD2
TGTGCCAGCTCACCATCCGGTAGTTGGACTAGCGGGGAGACCCAGTACTTC
CASSPSGSWTSGETQYF
>few|TRBJ2-7|TRBV4-2|-
TGTGCCAGCAGCCCCAGGGAGAACTCCTACGAGCAGTACTTC
CASSPRENSYEQYF
>-|TRBJ1-3|TRBV30|-
TGTGCCTGGAGTGTGGTGGGGAACTCTGGAAACACCATATATTTT
CAWSVVGNSGNTIYF
>once|TRBJ1-4|TRBV15|-
TGTGCCACCAGCAGAGATCCCGAAAAACTGTTTTTT
CATSRDPEKLFF
>-|TRBJ2-2|TRBV19|-
TGTGCCAGTACCCCGGGATCCGCGAACACCGGGGAGCTGTTTTTT
CASTPGSANTGELFF
>-|TRBJ2-5|TRBV6-1|-
TGTGCCAGCAGTGTCGGGTCTCTGTACCAAGAGACCCAGTACTTC
CASSVGSLYQETQYF
>-|TRBJ2-3|TRBV7-9|TRBD2
TGTGCCAGCAGCCGGAGCGGGATTAGCACAGATACGCAGTATTTT
CASSRSGISTDTQYF